The clone carrying this T cell receptor beta chain was counted a single time. The antigen is unknown. The data were taken from a study of stem cell transplantation in POMP-related autoinflammatory disease. Overall study results and limits: In patients with PRAID, every analyzed T-cell subset tended to show lower diversity and higher clonality.

Trimming took 1 base from V and 5 from J; bases not matched to a gene: 5. The CDR3 is 15 amino acids. Germline V gene data show CDR1 as LNHDA and CDR2 as SQIVND (reference sequence). Profiling relied on immunoSEQ multiplex PCR, and the TCRdb table lists in-frame clones only, not all of them. The sample yields 33,000 or so clones, about 90% seen once. The sample was CD4+ T cells from PBMCs, taken before stem cell transplantation. The chain uses TRBV19 and TRBJ1-1; 9 nucleotides align to TRBD1. The TCR originated in a human donor with POMP-related autoinflammation and immune dysregulation (PRAID). DNA of the CDR3: TGTGCCAGTAGTATAGTCGGACAGGGGTATACTGAAGCTTTCTTT. Its translation: CASSIVGQGYTEAFF.